Given below is one TCR beta chain in context. Antigen unknown. The CDR3 loop spans 14 amino acids. Germline CDR1 is MNHEY and CDR2 is SVGEGT. Trimming removed 8 bases from V and 5 bases from J; junction bases left unmatched: 7. This entry is derived from a study of vaccination and CD4 T cells after COVID-19. Time point meaning: late sampling 161 to 241 days after vaccination in three convalescent patients. Treatment indicated: approximately 11-day PBMC culture with coronavirus spike peptide pools or control peptides (ViraFEST assay). The Oncomine TCR Beta short-read assay sequenced DNA from cultured CD4+ T cells. TCRdb itself ran the PCR reads through MiXCR, one entry per CDR3 protein. In the table there are about 23,000 distinct CDR3 sequences, around 37% of which are singletons.

The specimen was CD4+ T cells from blood, cultured in vitro, collected about 7 months after SARS-CoV-2 vaccination. The V and J genes are TRBV6-2 or TRBV6-3 and TRBJ1-5, with 9 positions matching TRBD1. The TCR was taken from a human donor who had recovered from COVID-19. CDR3 region: CASSPGQGYQPQHF. The CDR3 DNA follows: TGTGCCAGCTCACCGGGACAGGGATATCAGCCCCAGCATTTT.